This T cell receptor (beta chain) stems from a study of post-analysis software for immune sequencing data. For the study at large: Disease courses included relapsing-remitting, secondary progressive and progressive-relapsing multiple sclerosis. The study, taken as a whole, reports: F measure grouped same-batch samples tightly together. Controls showed significantly higher normalized Chao1 diversity than did multiple sclerosis patients. Patients had higher frequencies than controls of roughly five TRBV segments, including TRBV5-6, TRBV5-1 and TRBV20-1.

Unique molecular identifiers tagged the TCR beta cDNA libraries. Around 500,000 cDNA molecules were obtained per 1 to 10 million input T cells. TCRdb re-derived calls from the PCR reads in MiXCR, one entry per CDR3 protein. The sample lists about 430,000 distinct CDR3 sequences, about 39% occurring once. The CDR3 runs 16 residues. Germline assignment: CDR1 MDHEN and CDR2 SYDVKM. Deletions cut 3 bases from V and 8 bases from J, with 19 bases between. A word on this clonotype: Its antigen is as yet unknown.

Sequencing input: blood. The chain has TRBV28 and TRBJ1-4; D gene unclear. This clonotype originated in a girl aged 2 to 10 with multiple sclerosis. CDR3 sequence (DNA): TGTGCCAGCAGTTTGGCCAGAGGGCTGACTAGGGAAAAACTGTTTTTT. Its translation is CASSLARGLTREKLFF.